The 22 T cell receptor beta chains listed next were all sequenced from one sample in a study of T cell responses to AZD1222 COVID-19 vaccine. Generated by immunoSEQ multiplex PCR, the TCRdb table keeps only in-frame clones and is missing some. The sample contains more than 100,000 clones, roughly 92% of which appear only once. This sample comprised peripheral blood, obtained on day 0 of AZD1222 vaccination. These receptors were obtained from an adult in good health.

The V call is TRBV27, the J call TRBJ2-7; 10 nucleotides align to TRBD1. Per the germline V gene, CDR1 is MNHEY and CDR2 is SMNVEV (reference sequence). Germline trimming cut 4 bases from V and 11 bases from J; bases unmatched to any gene: 14. This CDR3 comprises 15 residues. The CDR3 region has the DNA TGTGCCAGCAGTTCAGGGACAGGGGCAAACCGAAGGGAGTACTTC. Its protein product is CASSSGTGANRREYF.

V is TRBV30 and J is TRBJ1-1; 7 bases align to TRBD1. The CDR3 contains 14 residues. The junction had 5 bases not matched to a gene; V was cut back by 3 bases and J by 1 base. Germline V CDR1 and CDR2: GTSNPN, SVGIG (reference sequence). DNA of the CDR3: TGTGCCTGGAGGCCCGGGACAGCGAACACTGAAGCTTTCTTT. Translation: CAWRPGTANTEAFF.

V is TRBV5-1 and J is TRBJ2-3; 11 bases align to TRBD2. This CDR3 contains 17 residues. V trimming: 1 base; J trimming: 1 base; junction bases outside the gene matches: 5. Germline CDR1 and CDR2: SGHRS and YFSETQ. CDR3 DNA sequence: TGCGCCAGCAGCTTGAGTAGCGGGGGGGCCGGCACAGATACGCAGTATTTT. Protein product: CASSLSSGGAGTDTQYF.

The rearrangement joins TRBV11-2 to TRBJ2-7, with TRBD1 matching over 9 bases. The germline CDR1 and CDR2 sequences are SGHAT and FQNNGV. V trimming: 7 bases; J trimming: 3 bases; junction bases outside the gene matches: 10. CDR3 size: 15 residues. The CDR3 bases are TGTGCCAGCACCCGAGACGGGACAGGGCTCTACGAGCAGTACTTC. It yields the protein CASTRDGTGLYEQYF.

V usage is TRBV27 and J usage is TRBJ1-6, with D hard to call. CDR1 and CDR2 (germline): MNHEY, SMNVEV (reference sequence). Trimming removed 1 base at V and 9 bases at J, with 10 bases between. There are 14 residues in the CDR3. The CDR3 protein is CASSLYGSGSPLHF. The CDR3 nucleotides read TGTGCCAGCAGTTTATATGGGTCGGGTTCACCCCTCCACTTT.

The chain links TRBV9 to TRBJ2-1, with a weak D call TRBD1 (6 bases). CDR1 is SGDLS and CDR2 is YYNGEE in the germline V gene. This CDR3 contains 14 residues. With 4 bases removed from V and 4 bases from J, the gap between germline ends came to 12 bases. DNA for the CDR3: TGTGCCAGCAGCCCCCTGGACAGTTACAATGAGCAGTTCTTC. Translation gives CASSPLDSYNEQFF.

V gene TRBV7-2 combines with J gene TRBJ1-1; D is perhaps TRBD1 (5 bases). The V end was cut by 1 base, the J end by 5 bases, with 23 bases between. Germline CDR1 is SGHTA and CDR2 is FQGNSA. CDR3 length: 18 amino acids. CDR3: CASSLDGTSNFPGTEAFF. The CDR3 DNA reads as TGTGCCAGCAGCTTAGATGGGACCTCTAATTTCCCAGGAACTGAAGCTTTCTTT.

The V call is TRBV3-1 (or the pseudogene TRBV3-2), the J call TRBJ2-2, with D unclear. This CDR3 has 13 amino acids. Germline values: CDR1 LGHDT, CDR2 YNNKEL (reference sequence). Between the trimmed V and J ends, which lost 3 bases and 6 bases, there was a span of 8 bases. The CDR3 coding sequence is TGTGCCAGCAGCCAGTGGGAATCCGGGGAGCTGTTTTTT. As protein: CASSQWESGELFF.

V and J are TRBV11-1 and TRBJ2-7, with a possible D match to TRBD2 (5 bases). Germline CDR1 is SGHAT and CDR2 is FQDESV (reference sequence). V lost 5 bases and J lost 5, with 16 bases in between. The length of the CDR3 is 14 residues. The CDR3: CASSRTALGNEQYF. The CDR3 DNA reads as TGTGCCAGCAGCCGGACTGCCTTGGGAAACGAGCAGTACTTC.

The V and J genes are TRBV2 and TRBJ1-5; D unclear. Trimming pared 4 bases from V and 7 bases from J, leaving 17 bases between. The CDR3 covers 15 residues. Germline lookup yields CDR1 SNHLY and CDR2 FYNNEI. CDR3 sequence (DNA): TGTGCCAGCAGTGTGAGTCCCGGGAGTGAGCAGCCCCAGCATTTT. Translated: CASSVSPGSEQPQHF.

The CDR3 DNA reads as TGTGCCAGCAGCCAAGATCGGTCTGGGGCTGCTCTCTCTGGAAACACCATATATTTT. This encodes CASSQDRSGAALSGNTIYF. This chain connects TRBV3-1 (or the pseudogene TRBV3-2) to TRBJ1-3; a possible D gene is TRBD1 (5 bases). The germline V gene has CDR1 LGHDT and CDR2 YNNKEL (reference sequence). The ends were cut back, 0 bases at V and 0 bases at J, with 18 bases in the middle. The CDR3 is 19 amino acids.

Written as DNA, the CDR3 is TGTGCCAGCAGCCGAACAGGGAACCCCTATGGCTACACCTTC. This gives the protein CASSRTGNPYGYTF. The chain has TRBV28 and TRBJ1-2; D perhaps matches TRBD1 (6 bases). Germline V gives CDR1 MDHEN, CDR2 SYDVKM. V was cut by 6 bases and J by 4 bases, with 15 bases left in between. The CDR3 is made up of 14 amino acids.

V gene TRBV18 combines with J gene TRBJ2-1; a weak D match, TRBD2 (5 bases). Germline V CDR1 and CDR2: KGHSH, LQKENI. Trimming shortened V by 3 bases and J by 4 bases, and 10 bases separated the two germline ends. The CDR3 consists of 14 residues. In nucleotides, the CDR3 is TGTGCCAGCTCACCTAGCACGGGATACAATGAGCAGTTCTTC. It is translated as CASSPSTGYNEQFF. Drawing the rest from reference TRBV18 and TRBJ2-1, the complete variable domain is NAGVMQNPRHLVRRRGQEARLRCSPMKGHSHVYWYRQLPEEGLKFMVYLQKENIIDESGMPKERFSAEFPKEGPSILRIQQVVRGDSAAYFCASSPSTGYNEQFFGPGTRLTVL.

The genes are TRBV10-3 and TRBJ1-1; D unresolved. Germline CDR1 reads ENHRY; CDR2 reads SYGVKD. The CDR3 runs to 12 residues. V lost 5 bases and J lost 1, with 5 bases in between. Here the CDR3 DNA reads TGTGCCATCAGTAAAAGGAACACTGAAGCTTTCTTT. The encoded protein is CAISKRNTEAFF.

The genes are TRBV9 and TRBJ2-2; 7 nucleotides match TRBD2. The CDR3 length is 17 residues. The germline V gene has CDR1 SGDLS and CDR2 YYNGEE. V was pared by 2 bases and J by 6 bases, with 13 bases of the junction left unmatched. CDR3 region: CASSVGGGGRLAGELFF. The CDR3 region has the DNA TGTGCCAGCAGCGTCGGGGGTGGCGGGAGATTGGCCGGGGAGCTGTTTTTT.

The chain combines TRBV27 with TRBJ2-3, with no clear D. CDR1 is MNHEY, CDR2 SMNVEV, per germline (reference sequence). The CDR3 is made up of 12 amino acids. V dropped 6 bases and J dropped 4 bases, with 8 bases sitting between them. The DNA for the CDR3 is TGTGCCAGCAGGAGGCGGCCAGATACGCAGTATTTT. It specifies CASRRRPDTQYF.

The chain joins TRBV19 to TRBJ1-2; no reliable D call. The V gene's germline CDR1 is LNHDA and CDR2 SQIVND (reference sequence). The V gene lost 3 bases and the J gene lost 4 bases, with 15 bases spanning the gap. This CDR3 has 15 amino acids. Written as DNA, the CDR3 is TGTGCCAGTAGTATCGGGCCGAGGGCCCCCTATGGCTACACCTTC. Encoded protein: CASSIGPRAPYGYTF.

This clone was found once. This chain links TRBV19 with TRBJ2-7; 7 bases line up with TRBD1. The CDR3 sequence is 15 residues long. With V trimmed by 6 bases and J by 3 bases, 11 bases remained unmatched. CDR1 is LNHDA and CDR2 is SQIVND in the germline V gene (reference sequence). The CDR3 sequence: CASSGTGTDFYEQYF. CDR3 nucleotides: TGTGCCAGTAGCGGTACCGGGACAGACTTCTACGAGCAGTACTTC.

This clone was recorded only once. The chain carries TRBV6-2 or TRBV6-3 and TRBJ2-2, with D perhaps TRBD2 (6 bases). Trimming cost V 5 bases and J 5 bases, with 18 bases left between them. CDR1 and CDR2 (germline): MNHEY, SVGEGT. CDR3 length equals 16 residues. CDR3 DNA sequence: TGTGCCAGCAGTCCCCTGGACGGGAGAGGAACCGGGGAGCTGTTTTTT. It translates to CASSPLDGRGTGELFF.

The rearrangement joins TRBV6-1 to TRBJ1-1, with unresolved D. Germline CDR1 is MNHNS and CDR2 is SASEGT. CDR3 length: 13 amino acids. Deletions cut 3 bases from V and 6 bases from J, with 11 bases between. As DNA, the CDR3 is TGTGCCAGCAGTGACACCCTGAGCGCTGAAGCTTTCTTT. Amino acids: CASSDTLSAEAFF.

The chain is built from TRBV5-6 and TRBJ1-4; D gene unclear. This CDR3 has 15 residues. V was pared by 3 bases and J by 4 bases, with 13 bases between. Looked up from germline, CDR1 is SGHDT and CDR2 is YYEEEE. The CDR3 sequence is CASSSGREFNEKLFF. The CDR3 nucleotides are TGTGCCAGCAGCTCGGGGAGGGAATTTAATGAAAAACTGTTTTTT.

About this clone itself: Other DNA sequences in the same sample also yield this CDR3. This chain joins TRBV6-1 and TRBJ1-2; D is uncertain. Germline assignment: CDR1 MNHNS and CDR2 SASEGT. There are 13 residues in the CDR3. V was shortened by 1 base and J by 2 bases, with 5 bases between the two germline ends. CDR3 region: CASSEGDNYGYTF. CDR3 sequence (DNA): TGTGCCAGCAGTGAAGGCGACAACTATGGCTACACCTTC.